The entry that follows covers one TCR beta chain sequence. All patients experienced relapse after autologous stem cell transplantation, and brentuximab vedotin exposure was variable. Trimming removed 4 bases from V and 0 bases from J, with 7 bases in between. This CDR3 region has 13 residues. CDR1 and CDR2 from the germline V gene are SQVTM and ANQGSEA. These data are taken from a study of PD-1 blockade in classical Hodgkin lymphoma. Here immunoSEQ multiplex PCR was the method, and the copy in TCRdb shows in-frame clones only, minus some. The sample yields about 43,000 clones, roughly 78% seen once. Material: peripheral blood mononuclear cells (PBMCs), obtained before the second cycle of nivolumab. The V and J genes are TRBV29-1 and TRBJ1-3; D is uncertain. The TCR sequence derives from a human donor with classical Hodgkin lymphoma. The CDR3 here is CSVGESSGNTIYF. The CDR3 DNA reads TGCAGCGTTGGAGAGAGCTCTGGAAACACCATATATTTT.